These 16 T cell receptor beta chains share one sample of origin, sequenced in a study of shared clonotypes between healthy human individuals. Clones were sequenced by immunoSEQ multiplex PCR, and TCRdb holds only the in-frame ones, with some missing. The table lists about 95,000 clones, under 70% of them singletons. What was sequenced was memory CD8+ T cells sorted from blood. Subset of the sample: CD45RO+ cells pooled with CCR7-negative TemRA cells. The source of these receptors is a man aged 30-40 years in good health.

The CDR3: CASSLVELRLAEAFF. As DNA, the CDR3 is TGTGCCAGCAGCTTAGTCGAGTTGAGGCTGGCTGAAGCTTTCTTT. The chain combines TRBV7-8 with TRBJ1-1, with D hard to call. The CDR3 totals 15 residues. The germline gives CDR1 SGHVS, CDR2 FQNEAQ. V dropped 1 base and J dropped 6 bases, with 15 bases sitting between them.

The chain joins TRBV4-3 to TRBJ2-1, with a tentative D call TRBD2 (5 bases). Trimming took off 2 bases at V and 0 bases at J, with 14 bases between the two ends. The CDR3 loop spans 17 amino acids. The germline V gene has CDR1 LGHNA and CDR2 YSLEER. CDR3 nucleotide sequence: TGCGCCAGCAGCCAATTGGACTCCTCGAGCTCCTACAATGAGCAGTTCTTC. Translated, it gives CASSQLDSSSSYNEQFF.

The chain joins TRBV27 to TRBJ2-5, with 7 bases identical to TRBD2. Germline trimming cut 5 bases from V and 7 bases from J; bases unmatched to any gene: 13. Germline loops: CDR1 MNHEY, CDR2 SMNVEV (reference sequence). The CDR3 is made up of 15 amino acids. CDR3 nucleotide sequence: TGTGCCAGCAGTCCAAGCGGGATGCAGTTGTGGACCCAGTACTTC. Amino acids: CASSPSGMQLWTQYF.

CDR3 bases: TGTGCCTGGAGTGTCTTCTCTGAGCAGTTCTTC. This translates into CAWSVFSEQFF. The chain is built from TRBV30 and TRBJ2-1; no clear D gene. Trimming stripped 0 bases from V and 9 bases from J, with 6 bases between. Germline V gene lookup returns CDR1 GTSNPN and CDR2 SVGIG (reference sequence). The CDR3 has 11 residues.

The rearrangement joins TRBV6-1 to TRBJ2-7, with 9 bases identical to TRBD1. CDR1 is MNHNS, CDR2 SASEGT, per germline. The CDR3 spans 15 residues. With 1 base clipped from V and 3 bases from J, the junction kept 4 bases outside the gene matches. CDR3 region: CASSEGGTGIYEQYF. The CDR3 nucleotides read TGTGCCAGCAGTGAAGGAGGGACAGGGATCTACGAGCAGTACTTC.

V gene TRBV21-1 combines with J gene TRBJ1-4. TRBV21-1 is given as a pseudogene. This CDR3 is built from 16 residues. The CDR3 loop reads CASSARYKVHNEKLFF. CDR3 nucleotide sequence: TGTGCCAGCAGTGCGCGCTACAAGGTGCATAATGAAAAACTGTTTTTT.

CDR3 sequence: CASSLRVWDEQYF. CDR3 nucleotides: TGTGCCAGCAGCCTTAGGGTCTGGGACGAGCAGTACTTC. The chain carries TRBV28 and TRBJ2-7, with D unresolved. The V gene's germline CDR1 is MDHEN and CDR2 SYDVKM. The V end lost 6 bases, the J end lost 5 bases, and 14 bases lay between the germline ends. The CDR3 runs 13 residues.

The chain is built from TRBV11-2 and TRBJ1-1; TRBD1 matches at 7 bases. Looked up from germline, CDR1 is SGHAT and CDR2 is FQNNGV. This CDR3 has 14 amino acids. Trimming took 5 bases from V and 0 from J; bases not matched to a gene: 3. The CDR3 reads CASSRGQVNTEAFF. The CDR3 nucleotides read TGTGCCAGCAGCCGCGGACAGGTGAACACTGAAGCTTTCTTT.

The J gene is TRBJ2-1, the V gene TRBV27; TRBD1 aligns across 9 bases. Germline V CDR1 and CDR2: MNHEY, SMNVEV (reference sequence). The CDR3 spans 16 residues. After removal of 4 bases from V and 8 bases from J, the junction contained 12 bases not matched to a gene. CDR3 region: CASSSSAGTGYDEQFF. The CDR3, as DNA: TGTGCCAGCAGTTCCTCCGCCGGGACAGGGTACGATGAGCAGTTCTTC.

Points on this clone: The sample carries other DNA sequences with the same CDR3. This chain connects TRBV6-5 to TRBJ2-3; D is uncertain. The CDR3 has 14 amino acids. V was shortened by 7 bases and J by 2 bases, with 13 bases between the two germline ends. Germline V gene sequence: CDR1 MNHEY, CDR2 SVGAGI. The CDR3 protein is CASKGLMHTDTQYF. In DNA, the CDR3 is TGTGCCAGCAAAGGCCTTATGCACACAGATACGCAGTATTTT.

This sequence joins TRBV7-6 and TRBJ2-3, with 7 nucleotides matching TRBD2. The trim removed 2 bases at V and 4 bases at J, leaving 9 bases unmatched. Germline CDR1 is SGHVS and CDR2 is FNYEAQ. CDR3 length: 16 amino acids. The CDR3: CASSLYATGGPDTQYF. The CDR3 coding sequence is TGTGCCAGCAGCTTATACGCGACGGGAGGCCCAGATACGCAGTATTTT.

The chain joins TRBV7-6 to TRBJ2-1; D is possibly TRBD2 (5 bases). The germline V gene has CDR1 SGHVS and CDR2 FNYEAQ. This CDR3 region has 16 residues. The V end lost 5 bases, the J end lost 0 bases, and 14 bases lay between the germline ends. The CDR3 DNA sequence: TGTGCCAGCAGCCCGGAGGCAGGAAGCTCCTACAATGAGCAGTTCTTC. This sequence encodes CASSPEAGSSYNEQFF.

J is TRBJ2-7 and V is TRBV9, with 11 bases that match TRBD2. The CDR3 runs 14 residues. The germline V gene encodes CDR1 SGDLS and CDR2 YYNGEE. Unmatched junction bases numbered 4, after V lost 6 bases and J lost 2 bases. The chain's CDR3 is CASIGLAGPYEQYF. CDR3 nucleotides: TGTGCCAGCATTGGACTAGCGGGCCCCTACGAGCAGTACTTC.

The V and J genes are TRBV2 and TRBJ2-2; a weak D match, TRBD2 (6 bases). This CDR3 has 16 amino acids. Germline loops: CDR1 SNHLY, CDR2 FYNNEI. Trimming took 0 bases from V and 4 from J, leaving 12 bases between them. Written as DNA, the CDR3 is TGTGCCAGCAGTGAAGCATGGACTACCTCCACCGGGGAGCTGTTTTTT. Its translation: CASSEAWTTSTGELFF. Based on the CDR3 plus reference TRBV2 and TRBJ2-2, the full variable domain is EPEVTQTPSHQVTQMGQEVILRCVPISNHLYFYWYRQILGQKVEFLVSFYNNEISEKSEIFDDQFSVERPDGSNFTLKIRSTKLEDSAMYFCASSEAWTTSTGELFFGEGSRLTVL.

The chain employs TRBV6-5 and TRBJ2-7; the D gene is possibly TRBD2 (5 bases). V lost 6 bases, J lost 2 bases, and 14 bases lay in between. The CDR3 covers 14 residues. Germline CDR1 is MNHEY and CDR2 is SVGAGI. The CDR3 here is CASSQRQPTYEQYF. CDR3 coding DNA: TGTGCCAGCAGCCAGCGGCAACCCACCTACGAGCAGTACTTC.

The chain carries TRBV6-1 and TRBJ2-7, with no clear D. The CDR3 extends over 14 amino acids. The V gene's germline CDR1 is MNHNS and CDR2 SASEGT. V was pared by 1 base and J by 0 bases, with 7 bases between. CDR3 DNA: TGTGCCAGCAGTGAAGGATTTCTCTCCTACGAGCAGTACTTC. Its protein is CASSEGFLSYEQYF.